This T cell receptor beta chain was obtained from a study of T cell repertoires in cytomegalovirus infection. Regarding the study as a whole: The ex vivo response showed dominance by HLA-C-restricted CMV-specific TCR beta clonotypes.

TCRdb reprocessed the reads with MiXCR, giving one entry per CDR3 protein. Of about 310,000 distinct CDR3 sequences in the sample, roughly a sixth are singletons; the top ten hold 12%. Worth noting for this clonotype: Its antigen is unidentified.

The CDR3 extends over 14 amino acids. With 0 bases removed from V and 2 bases from J, the gap between germline ends came to 8 bases. The germline CDR1 and CDR2 sequences are SGHKS and YYEKEE (reference sequence). Sequences were obtained from PBMCs. The chain links TRBV5-5 to TRBJ2-5; a possible D gene is TRBD1 (6 bases). The sequence was obtained from a human donor in good health (CMV status not recorded). Some clones in this sample may be carry-over from other donors' samples. The CDR3 nucleotides read TGTGCCAGCAGCTTGGAGGGACAACAAGAGACCCAGTACTTC. Translated: CASSLEGQQETQYF.